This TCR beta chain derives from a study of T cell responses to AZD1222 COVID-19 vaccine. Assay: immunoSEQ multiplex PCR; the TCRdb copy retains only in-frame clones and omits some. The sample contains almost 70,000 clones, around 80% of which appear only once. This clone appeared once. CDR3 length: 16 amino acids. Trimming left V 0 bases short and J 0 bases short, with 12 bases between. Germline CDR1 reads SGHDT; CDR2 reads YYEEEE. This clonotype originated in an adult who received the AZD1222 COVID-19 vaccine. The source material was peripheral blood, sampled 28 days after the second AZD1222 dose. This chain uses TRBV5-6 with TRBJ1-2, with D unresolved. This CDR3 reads CASSLDPRSPNYGYTF. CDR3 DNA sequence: TGTGCCAGCAGCTTGGATCCCAGGTCGCCTAACTATGGCTACACCTTC.